These T cell receptor beta chains were read from a single sample in a study of blood T cell repertoires in COVID-19. Profiling relied on immunoSEQ multiplex PCR, and the TCRdb table lists in-frame clones only, not all of them. The sample lists about 240,000 clones; around 86% were seen once. Sequencing was performed on PBMCs or T cells enriched from blood (not recorded which). All receptors come from a woman aged 35 to 49 with acute COVID-19. Each CDR3 is given with its conserved first and last residue. Each record gives: J gene, clone size, V gene, D gene, CDR3 DNA, CDR3 protein. The D gene is left open where the match is weak. Size values are once, few and many counts, or a class for expanded clones, and some rows have none.

TRBJ1-6	few	TRBV11-1	-	TGTGCCAGCAGTCTGCGGAGGGCAACGGATTCACCCCTCCACTTT	CASSLRRATDSPLHF
TRBJ1-5	-	TRBV6-1	-	TGTGCCAGCAGTGAAGATGCGGAAAGTCAGCCCCAGCATTTT	CASSEDAESQPQHF
TRBJ1-6	-	TRBV6-5	TRBD1	TGTGCCAGCAGTCCCTCGGGGGACAGGGGTCCACCCCTCCACTTT	CASSPSGDRGPPLHF
TRBJ1-5	-	TRBV19	-	TGTGCCAGTAGTATAAACAGGGAGAGCAATCAGCCCCAGCATTTT	CASSINRESNQPQHF
TRBJ1-1	-	TRBV6-5	-	TGTGCCAGCAGTTCGCTCCAGGGGTACACTGAAGCTTTCTTT	CASSSLQGYTEAFF
TRBJ2-5	-	TRBV2	TRBD1	TGTGCCAGCAGTGTTCTAGGACAGGGGGTTGAGACCCAGTACTTC	CASSVLGQGVETQYF
TRBJ1-2	-	TRBV12-3/TRBV12-4	-	TGTGCCAGCAGTTTGGCAGGAAAAAAACGCTTC	CASSLAGKKRF
TRBJ1-1	-	TRBV4-1	TRBD1	TGCGCCAGCAGCCCGAGCCCGGGACAGGACACTGAAGCTTTCTTT	CASSPSPGQDTEAFF
TRBJ1-2	-	TRBV28	TRBD1	TGTGCCAGCAGTTTAAGAGGGGGCTCTGGCTACACCTTC	CASSLRGGSGYTF
TRBJ2-5	-	TRBV29-1	TRBD1	TGCAGCGTTGCAAGGGGGCCGATGGGGGAGACCCAGTACTTC	CSVARGPMGETQYF
TRBJ2-6	-	TRBV13	-	TGTGCCAGCAGCTTTTGGGACAAAGTGCTATCCTCGAGCTCTGGGGCCAACGTCCTGACTTTC	CASSFWDKVLSSSSGANVLTF
TRBJ1-2	once	TRBV19	-	TGTGCCAGTAGGGCCAGTTGGTATGGCTACACCTTC	CASRASWYGYTF
TRBJ2-3	-	TRBV19	TRBD2	TGTGCCAGTAGTACCAGACTAGCGGGTAGCACAGATACGCAGTATTTT	CASSTRLAGSTDTQYF
TRBJ2-3	-	TRBV27	TRBD2	TGTGCCAGCAGTCCTAGTGCGGGAGCCAGCACAGATACGCAGTATTTT	CASSPSAGASTDTQYF
TRBJ2-1	-	TRBV4-2	-	TGTGCCAGCAGCCAACGCTACGGACACACTACCTACAATGAGCAGTTCTTC	CASSQRYGHTTYNEQFF
TRBJ2-7	many	TRBV6-5	TRBD2	TGTGCCAGCAGCTTACTAGCGGCCTCCTACGAGCAGTACTTC	CASSLLAASYEQYF
TRBJ1-1	-	TRBV12-3/TRBV12-4	-	TGTGCCAGCAGTTTTACAGGGAACACTGAAGCTTTCTTT	CASSFTGNTEAFF
TRBJ2-5	-	TRBV5-4	-	TGTGCCAGCAGCCCGACTGGCCAGACCCAGTACTTC	CASSPTGQTQYF
TRBJ1-2	-	TRBV25-1	-	TGTGCCAGCTCTCAGGGGTATGGCTACACCTTC	CASSQGYGYTF
TRBJ2-1	-	TRBV21-1	-	TGTGCCAGCAGTACTCCTCGGACAGGAGCGGGCAAGTCGGTGCAGTTCTTC	CASSTPRTGAGKSVQFF
TRBJ2-5	-	TRBV29-1	-	TGCAGCGTTGAAGCTGGTACAGGTCCGCAAGAGACCCAGTACTTC	CSVEAGTGPQETQYF
TRBJ1-2	-	TRBV6-5	-	TGTGCCAGCAGTTACTCAACAGGGTCTGCTGTCGCTGGCTACACCTTC	CASSYSTGSAVAGYTF
TRBJ1-2	-	TRBV25-1	TRBD1	TGTGCCAGCAGTAAAAACCCGGGACAGGGGGCAATTGGCTACACCTTC	CASSKNPGQGAIGYTF
TRBJ2-7	-	TRBV15	TRBD1	TGTGCCACCAGCACCGGGACGGACAGGGCTCGGGAGCAGTACTTC	CATSTGTDRAREQYF
TRBJ2-1	-	TRBV7-9	-	TGTGCCAGCAGGGAACGGGACACTACCTACAATGAGCAGTTCTTC	CASRERDTTYNEQFF
TRBJ2-3	-	TRBV24-1	-	TGTGCCACCAGTGACCCCGGCTCCTCCTCGGGGATAGATACGCAGTATTTT	CATSDPGSSSGIDTQYF
TRBJ2-3	-	TRBV3-1/TRBV3-2	TRBD1	TGTGCCAGCAGCCCGTGGACAGGGGTAGATACGCAGTATTTT	CASSPWTGVDTQYF
TRBJ1-4	once	TRBV6-6	-	TGTGCCAGCAGCCAGAATGAAAAACTGTTTTTT	CASSQNEKLFF
TRBJ2-1	-	TRBV24-1	TRBD1	TGTGCCACCAGTGACCCGAATCGACCGGGACAGGGGTGGACTGAGCAGTTCTTC	CATSDPNRPGQGWTEQFF
TRBJ2-2	once	TRBV2	TRBD1	TGTGCCAGCAGTGAGACAGGGCGTAACACCGGGGAGCTGTTTTTT	CASSETGRNTGELFF
TRBJ2-4	once	TRBV10-2	-	TGCGCCAGCAGTGAGTCGGCTAGCCGGGTTTCGGTTCAGTACTTC	CASSESASRVSVQYF
TRBJ1-6	few	TRBV19	TRBD1	TGTGCCAGTAGTATCGCCGACAGGGGGAATTCACCCCTCCACTTT	CASSIADRGNSPLHF
TRBJ2-7	-	TRBV4-2	-	TGTGCCAGCAGCCAAGAGGAGGGTTTAGAGTACGAGCAGTACTTC	CASSQEEGLEYEQYF